This T cell receptor beta chain is from a study of control samples from healthy donors and cancer patients. The CDR3 is 16 residues long. The V and J ends lost 2 bases and 7 bases, in that order; junction bases with no gene match: 8. Germline assignment: CDR1 SGHDN and CDR2 FVKESK. Here immunoSEQ multiplex PCR was the method, and the copy in TCRdb shows in-frame clones only, minus some. The top ten hold approximately 30% of the sample, which has about 19,000 clones, less than 90% seen once. Material for sequencing was PBMCs. The sequence derives from a woman in her 70s with lung cancer. This rearrangement joins TRBV14 to TRBJ2-1, with 10 bases matching TRBD2. This chain's CDR3 is CASSQIAGGPPNEQFF. As DNA, the CDR3 is TGTGCCAGCAGCCAAATAGCGGGAGGTCCCCCTAATGAGCAGTTCTTC.